This TCR beta chain was obtained from a study of cytomegalovirus exposure and HLA in healthy donors. Study findings and constraints: Looking again later, the authors saw that most CMV-associated TCR beta chains seemed HLA-restricted.

CDR3 length: 16 amino acids. The V and J ends lost 4 bases and 0 bases respectively, with 12 bases between them. Germline CDR1 reads SGHVS; CDR2 reads FNYEAQ. On this clone: What it recognizes is unknown.

The primer mix had 60 Vbeta and 13 Jbeta primers. The assay was immunoSEQ multiplex PCR, and TCRdb's table has in-frame clones only and misses some. The sample shows about 65,000 clones, roughly 75% of them seen only once. The sequenced sample was PBMCs. This TCR was recovered from a woman aged 30 to 39 in good health and CMV-seronegative. The chain couples TRBV7-6 to TRBJ2-2, with a possible D match to TRBD1 (6 bases). This chain's CDR3 is CASSSPDRSNTGELFF. DNA of the CDR3: TGTGCCAGCAGCTCCCCGGACAGATCGAACACCGGGGAGCTGTTTTTT.